The clone carrying this T cell receptor (beta chain) was seen at least ten times. The germline V gene has CDR1 MNHEY and CDR2 SVGAGI. V lost 2 bases, J lost 1 base, and 12 bases lay in between. The CDR3 is 15 amino acids. Donors underwent one heparinised blood draw, about 110 mL on average. The sample originates from a study of beta chain features in type 1 diabetes. Looking at the study overall: Similarity in age, gender and cell yields was seen between patients and healthy donors.

Every isolated RNA sample was fully reverse transcribed, so sequencing captured expressed TCRB transcripts. TCRdb keeps only in-frame clones here, not all; method: immunoSEQ multiplex PCR. The table shows about 150,000 clones, with less than 9.5% occurring only once. This chain joins TRBV6-5 and TRBJ2-7; D ambiguous. The specimen sequenced was central memory CD4+ T cells from blood. The sequence was obtained from a woman in her late teens or twenties in good health. CDR3 DNA: TGTGCCAGCAGTTACGGAAACTACGAGTCCTACGAGCAGTACTTC. It specifies CASSYGNYESYEQYF.